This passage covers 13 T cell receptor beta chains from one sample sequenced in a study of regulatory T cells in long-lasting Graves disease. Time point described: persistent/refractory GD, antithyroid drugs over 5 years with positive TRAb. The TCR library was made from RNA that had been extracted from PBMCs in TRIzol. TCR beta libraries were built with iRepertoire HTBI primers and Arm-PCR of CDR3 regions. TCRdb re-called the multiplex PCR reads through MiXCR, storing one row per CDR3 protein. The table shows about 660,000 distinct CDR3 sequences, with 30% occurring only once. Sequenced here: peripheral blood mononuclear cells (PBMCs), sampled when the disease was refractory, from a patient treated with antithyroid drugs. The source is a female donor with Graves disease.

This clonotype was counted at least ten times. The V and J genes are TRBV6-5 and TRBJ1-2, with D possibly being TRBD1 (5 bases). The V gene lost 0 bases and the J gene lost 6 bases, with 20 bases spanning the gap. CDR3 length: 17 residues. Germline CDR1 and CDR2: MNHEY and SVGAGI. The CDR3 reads CASSYSRATLLGDGYTF. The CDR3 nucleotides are TGTGCCAGCAGTTACTCGAGGGCGACACTCTTAGGGGATGGCTACACCTTC.

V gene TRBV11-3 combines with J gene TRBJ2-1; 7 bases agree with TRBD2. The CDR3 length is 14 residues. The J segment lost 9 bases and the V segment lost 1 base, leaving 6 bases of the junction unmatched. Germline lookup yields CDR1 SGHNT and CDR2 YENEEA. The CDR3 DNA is TGTGCCAGCAGCTTAGTGGCGGGAGTTGTTGAGCAGTTCTTC. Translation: CASSLVAGVVEQFF. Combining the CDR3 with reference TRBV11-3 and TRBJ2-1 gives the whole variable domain EAGVVQSPRYKIIEKKQPVAFWCNPISGHNTLYWYLQNLGQGPELLIRYENEEAVDDSQLPKDRFSAERLKGVDSTLKIQPAELGDSAVYLCASSLVAGVVEQFFGPGTRLTVL.

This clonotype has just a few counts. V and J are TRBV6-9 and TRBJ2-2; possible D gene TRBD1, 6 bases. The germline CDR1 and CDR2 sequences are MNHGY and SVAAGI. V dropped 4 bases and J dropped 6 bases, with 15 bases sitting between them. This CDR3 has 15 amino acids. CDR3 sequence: CASSLTGLASGELFF. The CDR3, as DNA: TGTGCCAGCAGTTTGACAGGACTCGCCTCCGGGGAGCTGTTTTTT.

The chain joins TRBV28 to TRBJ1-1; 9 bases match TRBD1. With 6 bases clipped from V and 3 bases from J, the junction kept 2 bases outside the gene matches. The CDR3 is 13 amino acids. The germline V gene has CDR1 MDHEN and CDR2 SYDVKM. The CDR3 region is CASRTGGDTEAFF. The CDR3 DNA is TGTGCCAGCAGGACAGGGGGGGACACTGAAGCTTTCTTT.

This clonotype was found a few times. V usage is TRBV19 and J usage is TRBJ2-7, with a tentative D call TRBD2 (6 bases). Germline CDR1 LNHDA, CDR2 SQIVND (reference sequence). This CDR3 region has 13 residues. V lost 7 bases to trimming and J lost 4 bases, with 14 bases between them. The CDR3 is CASNGGLLYEQYF. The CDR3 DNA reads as TGTGCCAGTAACGGGGGACTCCTGTACGAGCAGTACTTC.

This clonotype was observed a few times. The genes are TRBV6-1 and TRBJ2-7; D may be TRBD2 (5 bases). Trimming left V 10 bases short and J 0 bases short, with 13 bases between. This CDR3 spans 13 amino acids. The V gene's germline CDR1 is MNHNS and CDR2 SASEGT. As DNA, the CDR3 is TGTGCCACCGAAGCCGGGAACTCCTACGAGCAGTACTTC. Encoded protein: CATEAGNSYEQYF.

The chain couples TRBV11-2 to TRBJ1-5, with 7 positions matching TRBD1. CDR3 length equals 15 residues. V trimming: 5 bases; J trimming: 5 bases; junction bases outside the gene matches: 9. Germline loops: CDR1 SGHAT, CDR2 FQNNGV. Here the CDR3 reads CASSPRQGAHQPQHF. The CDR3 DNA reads TGTGCCAGCAGCCCAAGACAGGGCGCCCATCAGCCCCAGCATTTT.

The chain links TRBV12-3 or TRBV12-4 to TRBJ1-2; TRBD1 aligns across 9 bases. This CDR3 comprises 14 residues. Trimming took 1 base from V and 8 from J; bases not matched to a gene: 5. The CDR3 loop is CASSLDTGGLGYTF. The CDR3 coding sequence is TGTGCCAGCAGTTTAGATACAGGGGGCCTGGGCTACACCTTC.

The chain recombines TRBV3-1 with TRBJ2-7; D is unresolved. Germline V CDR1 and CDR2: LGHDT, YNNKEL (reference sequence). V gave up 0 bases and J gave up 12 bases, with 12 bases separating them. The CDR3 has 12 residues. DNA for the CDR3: TGTGCCAGCAGCCAAGATAGACATCGTAGGTACTTC. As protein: CASSQDRHRRYF.

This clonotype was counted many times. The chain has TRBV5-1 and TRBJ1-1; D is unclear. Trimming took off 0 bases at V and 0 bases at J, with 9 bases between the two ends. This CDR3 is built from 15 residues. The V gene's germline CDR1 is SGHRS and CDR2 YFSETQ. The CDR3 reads CASSLEPRMNTEAFF. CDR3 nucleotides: TGCGCCAGCAGCTTGGAGCCGCGGATGAACACTGAAGCTTTCTTT.

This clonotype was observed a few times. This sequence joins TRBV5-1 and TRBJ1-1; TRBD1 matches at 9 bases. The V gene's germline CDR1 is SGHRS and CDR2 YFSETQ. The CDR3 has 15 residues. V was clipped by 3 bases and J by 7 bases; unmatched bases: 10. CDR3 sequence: CASSWVRQGVDEAFF. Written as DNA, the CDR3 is TGCGCCAGCAGCTGGGTTAGACAGGGGGTTGATGAAGCTTTCTTT.

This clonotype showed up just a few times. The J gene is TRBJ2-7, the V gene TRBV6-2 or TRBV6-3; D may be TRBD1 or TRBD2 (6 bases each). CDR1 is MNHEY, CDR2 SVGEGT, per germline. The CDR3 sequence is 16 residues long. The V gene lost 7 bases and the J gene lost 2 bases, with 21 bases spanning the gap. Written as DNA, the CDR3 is TGTGCCAGCATCCACCCATGGGGGGACACAGCCTACGAGCAGTACTTC. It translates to CASIHPWGDTAYEQYF.

The CDR3 loop is CSVERHRGDTEAFF. The CDR3 nucleotides read TGCAGCGTTGAGAGGCACAGGGGGGACACTGAAGCTTTCTTT. The chain recombines TRBV29-1 with TRBJ1-1; TRBD1 matches 8 bases. Trimming at V came to 3 bases and at J to 3 bases, leaving 6 bases not matched to a gene. The CDR3 extends over 14 amino acids. Per the germline V gene, CDR1 is SQVTM and CDR2 is ANQGSEA.